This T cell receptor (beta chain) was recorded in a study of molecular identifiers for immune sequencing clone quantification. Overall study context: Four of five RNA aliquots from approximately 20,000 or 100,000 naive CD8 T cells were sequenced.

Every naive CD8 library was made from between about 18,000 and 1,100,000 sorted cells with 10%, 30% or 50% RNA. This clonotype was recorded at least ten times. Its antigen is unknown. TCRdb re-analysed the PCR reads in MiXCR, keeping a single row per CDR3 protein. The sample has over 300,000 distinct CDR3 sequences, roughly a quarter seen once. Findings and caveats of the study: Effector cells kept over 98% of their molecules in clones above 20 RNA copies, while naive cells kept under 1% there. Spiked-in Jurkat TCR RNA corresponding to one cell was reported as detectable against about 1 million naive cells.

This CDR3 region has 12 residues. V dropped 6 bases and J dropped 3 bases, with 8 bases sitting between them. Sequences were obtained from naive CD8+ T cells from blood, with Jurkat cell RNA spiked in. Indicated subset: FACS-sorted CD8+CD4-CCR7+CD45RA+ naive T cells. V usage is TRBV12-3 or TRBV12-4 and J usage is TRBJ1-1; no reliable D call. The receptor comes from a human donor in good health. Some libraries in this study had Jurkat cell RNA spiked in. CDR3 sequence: CASSSRDTEAFF. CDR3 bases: TGTGCCAGCAGCTCTAGGGACACTGAAGCTTTCTTT.